This is a list of T cell receptor beta chains from one sample in a study of blood T cells in healthy people across ages. TCRdb independently ran MiXCR on the 5' RACE reads; one entry per CDR3 protein. Here the sample spans approximately 1,000,000 distinct CDR3 sequences, 35% to 55% being singletons. Material: blood. Receptors originate from a woman in her sixties in good health. Both conserved end residues are part of each CDR3. The order of the fields is clone size, D gene, V gene, J gene, CDR3 DNA, CDR3 protein. The D gene is left open where the match is weak. Clone size is shown for a subset of rows, as once, few, many or a class of expanded clone.

clone_size: -
d_call: TRBD1
v_call: TRBV5-6
j_call: TRBJ2-7
cdr3_nt: TGTGCCAGCAGCTTGGGGTCAGGGGGCTTATTAGGCGAGCAGTACTTC
cdr3_aa: CASSLGSGGLLGEQYF

clone_size: -
d_call: -
v_call: TRBV27
j_call: TRBJ1-1
cdr3_nt: TGTGCCAGCAGTCCGGGGGCTAACACTGAAGCTTTCTTT
cdr3_aa: CASSPGANTEAFF

clone_size: few
d_call: -
v_call: TRBV7-9
j_call: TRBJ2-5
cdr3_nt: TGTGCCAGCAGCTTAGGACAGACATCTCCCCTTGGGCGGCCCCAAGAGACCCAGTACTTC
cdr3_aa: CASSLGQTSPLGRPQETQYF

clone_size: once
d_call: TRBD1
v_call: TRBV29-1
j_call: TRBJ1-1
cdr3_nt: TGCAGCGTTGTTGGGACAGAGAACACTGAAGCTTTCTTT
cdr3_aa: CSVVGTENTEAFF

clone_size: -
d_call: TRBD2
v_call: TRBV20-1
j_call: TRBJ2-1
cdr3_nt: TGCAGTGCCGGGGGGGAGGGGTTCGATGAGCAGTTCTTC
cdr3_aa: CSAGGEGFDEQFF

clone_size: -
d_call: -
v_call: TRBV7-2
j_call: TRBJ2-3
cdr3_nt: TGTGCCAGCAGCTTAGTGGGCCCTCCGGGCCAAGGCACAGATACGCAGTATTTT
cdr3_aa: CASSLVGPPGQGTDTQYF

clone_size: -
d_call: TRBD1
v_call: TRBV6-2/TRBV6-3
j_call: TRBJ2-3
cdr3_nt: TGTGCCAGCAGTTACAGGGCAGGGGGCAACACAGATACGCAGTATTTT
cdr3_aa: CASSYRAGGNTDTQYF

clone_size: few
d_call: TRBD2
v_call: TRBV10-3
j_call: TRBJ2-1
cdr3_nt: TGTGCCATCAGTGAAACGAGCGGGGGGGCAACCTACAATGAGCAGTTCTTC
cdr3_aa: CAISETSGGATYNEQFF

clone_size: many
d_call: TRBD1
v_call: TRBV4-1
j_call: TRBJ1-2
cdr3_nt: TGCGCCAGCAGCCAAGATGAAGGGACAGGGTATTCCAATGGCTACACCTTC
cdr3_aa: CASSQDEGTGYSNGYTF

clone_size: -
d_call: TRBD2
v_call: TRBV12-3/TRBV12-4
j_call: TRBJ2-7
cdr3_nt: TGTGCCAGCACAGCGGGGGGCCCTACACATGAGCAGTACTTC
cdr3_aa: CASTAGGPTHEQYF

clone_size: -
d_call: TRBD2
v_call: TRBV24-1
j_call: TRBJ2-3
cdr3_nt: TGTGCCACCAGTAAGAGCGGGAGAGACACAGATACGCAGTATTTT
cdr3_aa: CATSKSGRDTDTQYF

clone_size: once
d_call: -
v_call: TRBV29-1
j_call: TRBJ2-1
cdr3_nt: TGCAGCGGGGGGGACCCTAGCTCCTACAATGAGCAGTTCTTC
cdr3_aa: CSGGDPSSYNEQFF

clone_size: few
d_call: TRBD2
v_call: TRBV2
j_call: TRBJ2-5
cdr3_nt: TGTGCCAGCAGTAAAGGACTAGCGGCGTACCAAGAGACCCAGTACTTC
cdr3_aa: CASSKGLAAYQETQYF

clone_size: -
d_call: -
v_call: TRBV20-1
j_call: TRBJ2-7
cdr3_nt: TGCAGTGCTAGAGAGTACGGAGGTCGCTACGAGCAGTACTTC
cdr3_aa: CSAREYGGRYEQYF

clone_size: -
d_call: -
v_call: TRBV27
j_call: TRBJ2-7
cdr3_nt: TGTGCCAGCAGCCGTAGTGGCCTATTCACCTACGAGCAGTACTTC
cdr3_aa: CASSRSGLFTYEQYF

clone_size: -
d_call: -
v_call: TRBV10-2
j_call: TRBJ2-7
cdr3_nt: TGCGCCAGCAGCGCAGCGTCTGGGGCTCCGGTGGGCAATGAGCAGTACTTC
cdr3_aa: CASSAASGAPVGNEQYF

clone_size: -
d_call: -
v_call: TRBV7-9
j_call: TRBJ2-5
cdr3_nt: TGTGCCAGCAGCCACGTCCGGGTGGGGGAGACCCAGTACTTC
cdr3_aa: CASSHVRVGETQYF

clone_size: -
d_call: -
v_call: TRBV7-9
j_call: TRBJ1-6
cdr3_nt: TGTGCCAGCAGCTTAGGGGCAGGGGACGAGCCCCTCCACTTT
cdr3_aa: CASSLGAGDEPLHF

clone_size: few
d_call: TRBD1
v_call: TRBV9
j_call: TRBJ2-1
cdr3_nt: TGTGCCAGCAGCGTTTCCGGGACAGGGACCAATGAGCAGTTCTTC
cdr3_aa: CASSVSGTGTNEQFF